What follows are 15 T cell receptor beta chains derived from one specimen sequenced in a study of T-cell memory formation after mild COVID-19. TCRdb ran MiXCR on the 5' RACE reads and lists one entry per CDR3 protein. The sample carries about 600,000 distinct CDR3 sequences, about a fifth recorded once. What was sequenced was PBMCs or a T cell subset sorted from them (not recorded which). Source of these receptors: an adult woman who had mild COVID-19 (a few samples of this study predate the infection). Cell type and time point are not known.

This chain joins TRBV9 and TRBJ2-3; D unresolved. CDR1 is SGDLS, CDR2 YYNGEE, per germline. This CDR3 has 14 residues. The V gene lost 7 bases and the J gene lost 2 bases, with 14 bases spanning the gap. CDR3 loop: CASSPLDHTDTQYF. CDR3 nucleotides: TGTGCCAGCTCCCCCCTAGACCACACAGATACGCAGTATTTT.

The chain recombines TRBV2 with TRBJ2-5; a weak D match, TRBD1 (6 bases). The CDR3 is made up of 16 amino acids. Germline V gene sequence: CDR1 SNHLY, CDR2 FYNNEI. Trimming stripped 6 bases from V and 4 bases from J, with 21 bases between. The CDR3 sequence: CASRALTGYQGETQYF. CDR3 in DNA: TGTGCCAGCAGGGCCCTGACAGGTTATCAGGGAGAGACCCAGTACTTC.

V usage is TRBV12-3 or TRBV12-4 and J usage is TRBJ1-2, with D hard to call. V lost 0 bases and J lost 7, with 9 bases in between. The length of the CDR3 is 13 residues. The DNA for the CDR3 is TGTGCCAGCAGTTTAGCGCAACAGACTGGCTACACCTTC. This encodes CASSLAQQTGYTF.

There are a few counts of this clonotype. The chain carries TRBV7-6 and TRBJ2-3; D ambiguous. Germline V gene data show CDR1 as SGHVS and CDR2 as FNYEAQ. Trimming stripped 3 bases from V and 3 bases from J, with 10 bases between. The CDR3 is made up of 14 amino acids. The CDR3 loop is CASSFNTQTDTQYF. Here the CDR3 DNA reads TGTGCCAGCAGCTTTAATACCCAGACAGATACGCAGTATTTT.

This clonotype has just a few counts. The chain carries TRBV29-1 and TRBJ1-1; D not resolved. With 8 bases removed from V and 1 base from J, the gap between germline ends came to 8 bases. This CDR3 spans 11 amino acids. Germline-derived CDR1 and CDR2 are SQVTM and ANQGSEA. The CDR3 here is CSTRTNTEAFF. CDR3 bases: TGCAGCACTCGGACGAACACTGAAGCTTTCTTT. The variable domain in full, completed from reference TRBV29-1 and TRBJ1-1, reads SAVISQKPSRDICQRGTSLTIQCQVDSQVTMMFWYRQQPGQSLTLIATANQGSEATYESGFVIDKFPISRPNLTFSTLTVSNMSPEDSSIYLCSTRTNTEAFFGQGTRLTVV.

This clonotype showed up just a few times. The chain combines TRBV9 with TRBJ2-1; possible D gene TRBD1, 5 bases. Looked up from germline, CDR1 is SGDLS and CDR2 is YYNGEE. The CDR3 is made up of 12 amino acids. Trimming pared 0 bases from V and 8 bases from J, leaving 6 bases between. The CDR3: CASSVEGHEQFF. The CDR3 DNA reads TGTGCCAGCAGCGTAGAGGGGCATGAGCAGTTCTTC.

This clonotype was found a few times. The chain has TRBV3-1 and TRBJ2-1; no reliable D call. The CDR3 is 13 amino acids. CDR1 LGHDT and CDR2 YNNKEL come from the germline V gene (reference sequence). V dropped 6 bases and J dropped 6 bases, with 12 bases sitting between them. The CDR3 spells CASRGTVGNEQFF. Written as DNA, the CDR3 is TGTGCCAGCAGAGGAACCGTGGGCAATGAGCAGTTCTTC.

This clonotype was counted a few times. The chain links TRBV7-2 to TRBJ2-1; no reliable D call. Germline CDR1 is SGHTA and CDR2 is FQGNSA. Trimming cost V 5 bases and J 3 bases, with 8 bases left between them. The CDR3 has 13 amino acids. The chain's CDR3 is CASSPQYYNEQFF. Here the CDR3 DNA reads TGTGCCAGCAGCCCGCAATACTACAATGAGCAGTTCTTC.

This clonotype was observed a few times. CDR3 bases: TGCGCCAGCAGCTTAATGGGGGCTGAAGCTTTCTTT. Amino acid sequence: CASSLMGAEAFF. The chain links TRBV5-1 to TRBJ1-1, with a possible D match to TRBD1 (5 bases). In germline, CDR1 is SGHRS, CDR2 YFSETQ. CDR3 length: 12 amino acids. Trimming pared 2 bases from V and 6 bases from J, leaving 8 bases between.

Only a few counts were recorded for this clonotype. This rearrangement joins TRBV20-1 to TRBJ2-3, with 7 bases identical to TRBD2. Germline V gene lookup returns CDR1 DFQATT and CDR2 SNEGSKA (reference sequence). This CDR3 contains 17 residues. Losses at the gene ends were 6 bases for V and 0 bases for J; bases not matched to a gene: 15. The DNA for the CDR3 is TGCAGTGCCCGTGGTATTGGGAGGGACTTTAGCACAGATACGCAGTATTTT. Its translation: CSARGIGRDFSTDTQYF.

This clonotype was detected a few times. This chain links TRBV24-1 with TRBJ2-7, with 7 nucleotides matching TRBD1. In germline, CDR1 is KGHDR, CDR2 SFDVKD. There are 16 residues in the CDR3. With V trimmed by 4 bases and J by 3 bases, 11 bases remained unmatched. The CDR3 DNA follows: TGTGCCACCAGTGACCCCCGGACAGGTTCTGACTACGAGCAGTACTTC. Amino acid sequence: CATSDPRTGSDYEQYF.

This clonotype was picked up a small number of times. This sequence joins TRBV5-1 and TRBJ2-7, with D perhaps matching TRBD2 (6 bases). This CDR3 contains 18 residues. Trimming pared 4 bases from V and 5 bases from J, leaving 28 bases between. Germline CDR1 is SGHRS and CDR2 is YFSETQ. CDR3 in amino acids: CASSHRGFQDGAPDEQYF. The CDR3 bases are TGCGCCAGCAGCCATCGGGGGTTTCAAGATGGGGCCCCCGACGAGCAGTACTTC. Combining the CDR3 with reference TRBV5-1 and TRBJ2-7 gives the whole variable domain KAGVTQTPRYLIKTRGQQVTLSCSPISGHRSVSWYQQTPGQGLQFLFEYFSETQRNKGNFPGRFSGRQFSNSRSEMNVSTLELGDSALYLCASSHRGFQDGAPDEQYFGPGTRLTVT.

The V and J genes are TRBV9 and TRBJ2-5; TRBD1 matches at 9 bases. Looked up from germline, CDR1 is SGDLS and CDR2 is YYNGEE. The CDR3 contains 16 residues. Unmatched junction bases numbered 7, after V lost 0 bases and J lost 4 bases. The CDR3 reads CASSVGGQGVGETQYF. DNA for the CDR3: TGTGCCAGCAGCGTAGGGGGACAGGGAGTAGGAGAGACCCAGTACTTC.

This clonotype was seen a few times. This chain uses TRBV11-3 with TRBJ2-7; D may be TRBD2 (5 bases). V was trimmed by 4 bases and J by 3 bases, leaving 13 bases between them. Looked up from germline, CDR1 is SGHNT and CDR2 is YENEEA. The CDR3 totals 14 residues. The CDR3 loop reads CASSSLARGYEQYF. CDR3 nucleotide sequence: TGTGCCAGCAGCTCATTGGCACGGGGCTACGAGCAGTACTTC.

The chain recombines TRBV5-5 with TRBJ2-3; no firm D call. Germline CDR1 and CDR2: SGHKS and YYEKEE (reference sequence). This CDR3 contains 14 residues. Trimming took 4 bases from V and 2 from J, leaving 11 bases between them. The CDR3 is CASSHYYPTDTQYF. CDR3 nucleotide sequence: TGTGCCAGCAGCCACTACTATCCCACAGATACGCAGTATTTT.